This is a list of T cell receptor beta chains from one sample in a study of cytomegalovirus exposure and HLA in healthy donors. Clones were sequenced by immunoSEQ multiplex PCR, and TCRdb holds only the in-frame ones, with some missing. The repertoire holds some 150,000 clones, about four fifths seen once, with approximately 3.7% in the top ten. The sample taken for sequencing was PBMCs. The receptor set was obtained from a human donor in good health. CDR3s include the opening cysteine and the closing phenylalanine or tryptophan. A D gene is named only where the DNA matches it firmly. Size is stated for part of the rows, as once, few or many counts, or as a class when the clone is expanded.

V,size,J,D,CDR3,DNA
TRBV13,-,TRBJ1-2,-,CASGGSYGYTF,TGTGCCAGCGGAGGGTCCTATGGCTACACCTTC
TRBV2,few,TRBJ2-4,TRBD1,CASRTGGAKNIQYF,TGTGCCAGCCGGACAGGGGGGGCCAAAAACATTCAGTACTTC
TRBV6-6,few,TRBJ1-1,-,CASSLGQRDTEAFF,TGTGCCAGCAGTTTAGGACAGCGTGACACTGAAGCTTTCTTT
TRBV2,-,TRBJ2-2,-,CASSGDIATLFF,TGTGCCAGCAGCGGGGATATAGCTACACTGTTTTTT
TRBV5-4,-,TRBJ2-3,-,CASSLGVVGDTQYF,TGTGCCAGCAGCTTGGGTGTTGTCGGGGATACGCAGTATTTT
TRBV4-2,-,TRBJ2-7,TRBD2,CASSQQGGLYEQYF,TGTGCCAGCAGCCAACAGGGAGGGTTATACGAGCAGTACTTC
TRBV9,-,TRBJ2-5,TRBD2,CASSVGGRAGETQYF,TGTGCCAGCAGCGTAGGCGGGAGGGCCGGAGAGACCCAGTACTTC
TRBV6-5,-,TRBJ1-2,-,CASSYSWFDRNYGYTF,TGTGCCAGCAGTTACTCCTGGTTTGATAGAAACTATGGCTACACCTTC
TRBV28,-,TRBJ1-5,-,CASSSFPTGNQPQHF,TGTGCCAGCAGTAGCTTCCCCACTGGCAATCAGCCCCAGCATTTT
TRBV30,-,TRBJ1-6,TRBD1,CASAQGRPDSPLHF,TGTGCCTCAGCACAGGGGCGCCCCGATTCACCCCTCCACTTT
TRBV6-1,once,TRBJ2-1,-,CASSELFWPRDNEQFF,TGTGCCAGCAGTGAACTATTCTGGCCCCGGGACAATGAGCAGTTCTTC
TRBV19,-,TRBJ2-7,-,CASSVQGGDEQYF,TGTGCCAGTAGTGTACAGGGGGGGGACGAGCAGTACTTC
TRBV6-5,few,TRBJ1-1,-,CASSYGGNEAFF,TGTGCCAGCAGTTACGGAGGGAATGAAGCTTTCTTT
TRBV6-4,-,TRBJ2-5,TRBD2,CASSPLAGESAQYF,TGTGCCAGCAGCCCGCTAGCGGGGGAGTCGGCCCAGTACTTC
TRBV10-3,-,TRBJ2-2,TRBD1,CAIRGQGLPGELFF,TGTGCCATCAGGGGACAGGGCCTCCCCGGGGAGCTGTTTTTT
TRBV6-4,-,TRBJ1-6,-,CASSVQVNSPLHF,TGTGCCAGCAGTGTACAGGTTAATTCACCCCTCCACTTT
TRBV7-9,-,TRBJ2-2,-,CASSAGELFF,TGTGCCAGTTCGGCCGGGGAGCTGTTTTTT
TRBV19,-,TRBJ2-7,-,CASSEGGGLLFYEQYF,TGTGCCAGTAGTGAAGGGGGGGGACTATTATTCTACGAGCAGTACTTC
TRBV6-1,once,TRBJ2-7,TRBD1,CASSEAYGQGSYEQYF,TGTGCCAGCAGTGAAGCTTACGGACAGGGCTCCTACGAGCAGTACTTC
TRBV7-9,once,TRBJ2-7,-,CASSREYEQYF,TGTGCCAGCAGCAGGGAGTACGAGCAGTACTTC
TRBV14,-,TRBJ1-2,TRBD1,CASSSRQGKGYTF,TGTGCCAGCAGCTCGCGACAGGGGAAGGGCTACACCTTC
TRBV21-1,-,TRBJ1-1,-,CASSSPRGQGTYTEAFF,TGTGCCAGCAGCTCCCCCAGGGGACAGGGGACCTACACTGAAGCTTTCTTT
TRBV29-1,-,TRBJ1-1,-,CSVDRLGTEAFF,TGCAGCGTTGACAGACTTGGCACTGAAGCTTTCTTT
TRBV19,-,TRBJ1-1,-,CASSIEGQRAEAFF,TGTGCCAGTAGTATAGAGGGACAAAGGGCTGAAGCTTTCTTT
TRBV29-1,-,TRBJ1-1,-,CSVESSGDLLEAFF,TGCAGCGTTGAAAGCTCAGGGGACCTACTTGAAGCTTTCTTT
TRBV29-1,-,TRBJ1-2,-,CSVVGGAEDYGYTF,TGCAGCGTTGTTGGGGGGGCAGAAGACTATGGCTACACCTTC
TRBV5-6,few,TRBJ1-2,-,CASSLAGGGYTF,TGTGCCAGCAGCTTGGCCGGAGGAGGCTACACCTTC
TRBV20-1,few,TRBJ2-7,-,CSPTLYEQYF,TGCAGTCCGACACTTTACGAGCAGTACTTC
TRBV19,-,TRBJ1-1,TRBD1,CASSIRHPPDRGRMYTEAFF,TGTGCCAGTAGTATTCGACATCCCCCTGACAGGGGGCGGATGTACACTGAAGCTTTCTTT
TRBV5-1,-,TRBJ2-7,-,CASSPGSVSYEQYF,TGCGCCAGCAGCCCGGGATCCGTCTCCTACGAGCAGTACTTC
TRBV5-1,-,TRBJ1-1,TRBD1,CASRQGGSTEAFF,TGCGCCAGCAGACAGGGGGGTAGCACTGAAGCTTTCTTT
TRBV6-1,-,TRBJ2-5,-,CASSAGGLQETQYF,TGTGCCAGCAGTGCAGGGGGGCTTCAAGAGACCCAGTACTTC
TRBV7-9,-,TRBJ1-3,-,CASSNDSSSGNTIYF,TGTGCCAGCAGCAACGACAGTAGCTCTGGAAACACCATATATTTT
TRBV2,-,TRBJ1-5,TRBD1,CASSRTGVGNQPQHF,TGTGCCAGCAGCCGGACAGGGGTCGGGAATCAGCCCCAGCATTTT
TRBV25-1,-,TRBJ2-7,-,CASSGTEAYEQYF,TGTGCCAGCAGTGGGACAGAAGCCTACGAGCAGTACTTC
TRBV7-3,-,TRBJ2-1,TRBD2,CASSWGLAEYNEQFF,TGTGCCAGCAGCTGGGGACTAGCGGAGTACAATGAGCAGTTCTTC
TRBV28,-,TRBJ1-2,-,CASSLRGSSYGYTF,TGTGCCAGCAGTTTAAGAGGTTCCAGCTATGGCTACACCTTC
TRBV7-9,-,TRBJ2-1,-,CASSLGGNYNEQFF,TGTGCCAGCAGCTTAGGCGGGAACTACAATGAGCAGTTCTTC
TRBV6-5,-,TRBJ1-6,TRBD1,CASRRGTGRSPLHF,TGTGCCAGCAGACGCGGGACAGGGAGGTCACCCCTCCACTTT
TRBV4-1,once,TRBJ2-7,-,CASSPAPSSGEQYF,TGCGCCAGCAGCCCGGCACCTAGTTCTGGCGAGCAGTACTTC